The subject of this entry is one TCR beta chain. These data are taken from a study of monozygotic twins with inflammatory bowel disease. Germline V CDR1 and CDR2: SQVTM, ANQGSEA. This CDR3 contains 15 residues. The authors made each sample's cDNA in eight separate reactions. Template switching was used to attach UMIs, which incorporated a 6-nucleotide sample barcode. TCRdb re-called the 5' RACE reads and catalogs CDR3 proteins one per entry, DNA excluded. The sample holds around 97,000 distinct CDR3 sequences. This clonotype was sampled from a human donor with ulcerative colitis or Crohn's disease, or a healthy co-twin of an affected twin (not recorded which). This chain uses TRBV29-1 with TRBJ2-3; the TCRdb call, TRBD2, lacks DNA for checking. The sequenced material came from blood. Here the CDR3 reads CSVAGTSGRSDTQYF.